This T cell receptor (beta chain) stems from a study of blood T cell repertoires in COVID-19. Study as a whole: Material from acute and convalescent COVID-19 was sourced from the United States, Italy and Spain. Sources were T cells, B-cell-depleted T cells, or PBMCs; the material itself was cDNA or gDNA.

The repertoire was sequenced with immunoSEQ multiplex PCR; TCRdb's copy has only in-frame clones and lacks some. Altogether 150,000 to 200,000 clones are present, around nine tenths being singletons, with the ten largest covering around 3.5%. The CDR3 is made up of 13 amino acids. Trimming removed 1 base from V and 4 bases from J, with 5 bases in between. From germline, CDR1 is SGHAT and CDR2 FQNNGV. The TCR comes from a man in his late teens or twenties with active or convalescent COVID-19. Input material: peripheral blood. The rearrangement joins TRBV11-2 to TRBJ1-5; D is uncertain. For the CDR3, the DNA is TGTGCCAGCAGCTTAGCCCTTAATCAGCCCCAGCATTTT. Protein product: CASSLALNQPQHF.